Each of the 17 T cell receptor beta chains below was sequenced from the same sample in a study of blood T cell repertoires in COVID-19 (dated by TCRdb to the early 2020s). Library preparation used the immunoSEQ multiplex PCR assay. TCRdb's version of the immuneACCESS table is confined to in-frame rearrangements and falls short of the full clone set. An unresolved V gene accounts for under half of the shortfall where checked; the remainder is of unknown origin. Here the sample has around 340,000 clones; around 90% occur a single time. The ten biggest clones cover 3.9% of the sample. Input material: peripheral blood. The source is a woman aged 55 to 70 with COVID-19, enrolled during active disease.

The CDR3 DNA follows: TGTGCCAGCGGACAGCCAGCCTACGAGCAGTACTTC. Its translation is CASGQPAYEQYF. The chain joins TRBV28 to TRBJ2-7, with D perhaps matching TRBD1 (6 bases). CDR1 and CDR2 from the germline V gene are MDHEN and SYDVKM. V lost 8 bases and J lost 2, with 10 bases in between. This CDR3 region has 12 residues. Variable domain in full (rest from reference TRBV28 and TRBJ2-7): DVKVTQSSRYLVKRTGEKVFLECVQDMDHENMFWYRQDPGLGLRLIYFSYDVKMKEKGDIPEGYSVSREKKERFSLILESASTNQTSMYLCASGQPAYEQYFGPGTRLTVT.

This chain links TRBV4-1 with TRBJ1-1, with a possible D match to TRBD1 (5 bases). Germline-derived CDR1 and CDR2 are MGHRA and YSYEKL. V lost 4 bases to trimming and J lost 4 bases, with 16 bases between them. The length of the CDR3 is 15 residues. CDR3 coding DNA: TGCGCCAGCAGCCCCCAAGGAGGGGTAGGCACTGAAGCTTTCTTT. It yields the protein CASSPQGGVGTEAFF.

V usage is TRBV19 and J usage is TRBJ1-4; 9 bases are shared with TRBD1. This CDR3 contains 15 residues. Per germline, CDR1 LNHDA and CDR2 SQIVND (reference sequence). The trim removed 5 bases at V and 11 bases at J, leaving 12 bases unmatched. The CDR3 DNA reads TGTGCCAGTAGTTCCTCCGGGACAGGGAAAGATAAACTGTTTTTT. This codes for CASSSSGTGKDKLFF.

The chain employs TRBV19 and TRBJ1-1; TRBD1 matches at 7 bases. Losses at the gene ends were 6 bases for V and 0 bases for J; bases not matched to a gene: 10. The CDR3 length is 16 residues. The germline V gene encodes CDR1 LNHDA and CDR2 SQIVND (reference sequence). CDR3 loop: CASRGQRQGLNTEAFF. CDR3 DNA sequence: TGTGCCAGTAGGGGCCAACGACAGGGTTTGAACACTGAAGCTTTCTTT.

The CDR3 DNA reads as TGTGCCAGCAGCTTAGGGACAGGGAGAAACACTGAAGCTTTCTTT. It encodes CASSLGTGRNTEAFF. This chain uses TRBV7-9 with TRBJ1-1, with 8 nucleotides matching TRBD1. The V segment lost 1 base and the J segment 2 bases; nucleotides outside the gene matches: 3. CDR3 length equals 15 residues. Germline assignment: CDR1 SEHNR and CDR2 FQNEAQ (reference sequence).

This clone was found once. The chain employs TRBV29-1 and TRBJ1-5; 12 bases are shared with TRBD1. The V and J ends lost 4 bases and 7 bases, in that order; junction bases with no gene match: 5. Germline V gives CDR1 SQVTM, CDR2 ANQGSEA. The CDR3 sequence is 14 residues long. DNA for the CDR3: TGCAGCGTTGGGGGGACAGGGGGCGGGCAGCCCCAGCATTTT. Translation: CSVGGTGGGQPQHF.

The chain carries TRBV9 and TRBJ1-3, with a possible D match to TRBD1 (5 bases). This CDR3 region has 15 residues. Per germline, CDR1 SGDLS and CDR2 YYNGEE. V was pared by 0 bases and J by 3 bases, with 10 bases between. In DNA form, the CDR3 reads TGTGCCAGCAGCGTAGTGGGAGGGGATGGAAACACCATATATTTT. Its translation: CASSVVGGDGNTIYF.

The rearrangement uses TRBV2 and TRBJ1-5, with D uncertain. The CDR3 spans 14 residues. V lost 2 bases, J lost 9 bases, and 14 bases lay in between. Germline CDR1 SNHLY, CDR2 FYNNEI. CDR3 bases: TGTGCCAGCAGTGAATTAGAGGGTCCGGGGCCCCAGCATTTT. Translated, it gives CASSELEGPGPQHF.

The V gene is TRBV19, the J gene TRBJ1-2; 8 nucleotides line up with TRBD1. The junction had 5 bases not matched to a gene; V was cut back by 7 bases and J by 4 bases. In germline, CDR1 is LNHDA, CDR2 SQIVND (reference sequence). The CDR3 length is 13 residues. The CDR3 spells CASTQDRVYGYTF. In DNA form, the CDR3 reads TGTGCCAGTACCCAGGACAGGGTCTATGGCTACACCTTC.

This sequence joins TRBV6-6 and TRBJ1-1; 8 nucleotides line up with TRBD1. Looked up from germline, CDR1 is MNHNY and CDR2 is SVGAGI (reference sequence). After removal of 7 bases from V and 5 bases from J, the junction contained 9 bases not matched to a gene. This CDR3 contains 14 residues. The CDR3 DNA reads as TGTGCCAGCACCCCCCAGGGGGCAGGAACTGAAGCTTTCTTT. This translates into CASTPQGAGTEAFF.

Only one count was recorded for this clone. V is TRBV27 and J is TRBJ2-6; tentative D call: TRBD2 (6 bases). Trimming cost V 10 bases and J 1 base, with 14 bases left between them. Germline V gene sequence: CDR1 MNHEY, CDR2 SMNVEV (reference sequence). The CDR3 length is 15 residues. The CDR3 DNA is TGTGCCACCGGGAGATATATGTCTGGGGCCAACGTCCTGACTTTC. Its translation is CATGRYMSGANVLTF. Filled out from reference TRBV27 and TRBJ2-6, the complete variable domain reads EAQVTQNPRYLITVTGKKLTVTCSQNMNHEYMSWYRQDPGLGLRQIYYSMNVEVTDKGDVPEGYKVSRKEKRNFPLILESPSPNQTSLYFCATGRYMSGANVLTFGAGSRLTVL.

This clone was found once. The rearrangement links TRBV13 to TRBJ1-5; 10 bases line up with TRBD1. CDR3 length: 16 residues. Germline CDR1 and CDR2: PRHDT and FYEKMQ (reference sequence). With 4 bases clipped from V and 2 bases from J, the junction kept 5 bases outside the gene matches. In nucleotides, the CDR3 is TGTGCCAGCAGCTGGACAGGGGGACGGCGCAATCAGCCCCAGCATTTT. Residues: CASSWTGGRRNQPQHF.

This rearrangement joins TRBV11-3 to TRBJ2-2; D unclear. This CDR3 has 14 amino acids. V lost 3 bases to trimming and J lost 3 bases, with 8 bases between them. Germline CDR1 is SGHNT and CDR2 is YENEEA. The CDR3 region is CASSLISYTGELFF. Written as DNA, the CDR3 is TGTGCCAGCAGCTTGATCAGTTACACCGGGGAGCTGTTTTTT.

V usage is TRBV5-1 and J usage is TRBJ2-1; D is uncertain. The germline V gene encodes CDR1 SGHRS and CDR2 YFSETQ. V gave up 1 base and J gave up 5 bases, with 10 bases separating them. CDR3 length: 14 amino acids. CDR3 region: CASSLLLRDNEQFF. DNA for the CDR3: TGCGCCAGCAGCTTGCTTTTACGCGACAATGAGCAGTTCTTC.

This chain's CDR3 is CASSQVFKGAPRNTEAFF. Here the CDR3 DNA reads TGTGCCAGCAGCCAAGTATTTAAGGGGGCTCCCCGGAACACTGAAGCTTTCTTT. This chain connects TRBV3-1 (or the pseudogene TRBV3-2) to TRBJ1-1, with 7 bases lining up with TRBD1. The CDR3 is 18 amino acids. Germline V gene lookup returns CDR1 LGHDT and CDR2 YNNKEL (reference sequence). V shed 1 base, J shed 1 base, and the junction held 12 bases outside the gene matches.

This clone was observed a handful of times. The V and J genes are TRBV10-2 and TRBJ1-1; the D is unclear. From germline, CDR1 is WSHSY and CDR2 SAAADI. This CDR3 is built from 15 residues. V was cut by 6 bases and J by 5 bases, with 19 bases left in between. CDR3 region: CASRERNSRGTEAFF. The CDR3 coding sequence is TGCGCCAGCAGGGAGAGGAACAGCCGGGGTACTGAAGCTTTCTTT.

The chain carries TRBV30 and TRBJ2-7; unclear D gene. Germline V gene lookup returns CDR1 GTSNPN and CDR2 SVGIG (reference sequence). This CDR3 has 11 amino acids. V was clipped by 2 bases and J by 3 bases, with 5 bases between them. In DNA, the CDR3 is TGTGCCTGGAGTCCGGGCTACGAGCAGTACTTC. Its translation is CAWSPGYEQYF.